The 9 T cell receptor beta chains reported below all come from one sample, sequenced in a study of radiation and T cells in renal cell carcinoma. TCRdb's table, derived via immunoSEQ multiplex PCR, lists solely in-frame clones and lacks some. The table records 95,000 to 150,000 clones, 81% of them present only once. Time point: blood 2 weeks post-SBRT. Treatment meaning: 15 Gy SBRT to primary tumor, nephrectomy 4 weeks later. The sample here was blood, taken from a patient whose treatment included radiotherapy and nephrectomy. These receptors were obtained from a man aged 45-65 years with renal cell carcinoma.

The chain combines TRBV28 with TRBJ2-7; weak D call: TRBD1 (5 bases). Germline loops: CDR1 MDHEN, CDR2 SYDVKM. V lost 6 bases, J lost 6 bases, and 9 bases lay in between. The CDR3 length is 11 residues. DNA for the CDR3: TGTGCCAGCAGAGAAAGGGGCGAGCAGTACTTC. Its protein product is CASRERGEQYF.

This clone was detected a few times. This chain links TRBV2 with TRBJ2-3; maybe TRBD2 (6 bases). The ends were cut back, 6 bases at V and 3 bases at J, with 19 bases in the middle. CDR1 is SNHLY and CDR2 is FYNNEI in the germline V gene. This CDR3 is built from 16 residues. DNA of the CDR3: TGTGCCAGCAGGGCCACGGGACTCCAGTTGACAGATACGCAGTATTTT. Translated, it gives CASRATGLQLTDTQYF.

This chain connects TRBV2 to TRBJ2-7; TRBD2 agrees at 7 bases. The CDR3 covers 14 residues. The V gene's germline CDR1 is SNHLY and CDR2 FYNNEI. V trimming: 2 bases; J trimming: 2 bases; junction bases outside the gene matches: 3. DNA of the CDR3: TGTGCCAGCAGTGAACGACTAGCAGCCTACGAGCAGTACTTC. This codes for CASSERLAAYEQYF.

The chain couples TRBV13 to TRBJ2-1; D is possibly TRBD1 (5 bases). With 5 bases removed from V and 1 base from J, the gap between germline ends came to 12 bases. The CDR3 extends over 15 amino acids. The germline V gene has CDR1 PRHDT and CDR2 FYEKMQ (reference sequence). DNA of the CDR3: TGTGCCAGCAGCCCCAGACAGCGTTCCTACAATGAGCAGTTCTTC. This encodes CASSPRQRSYNEQFF.

CDR3 amino acids: CAWSVGGRNIQYF. The CDR3 bases are TGTGCCTGGAGTGTAGGTGGGAGAAACATTCAGTACTTC. This chain uses TRBV30 with TRBJ2-4; perhaps TRBD2 as D (5 bases). The V end was cut by 0 bases, the J end by 6 bases, with 9 bases between. Germline CDR1 reads GTSNPN; CDR2 reads SVGIG (reference sequence). The CDR3 is made up of 13 amino acids.

The CDR3 here is CASSLPGTGGETQYF. As DNA, the CDR3 is TGTGCCAGCTCACTCCCCGGGACAGGGGGGGAGACCCAGTACTTC. The V call is TRBV18, the J call TRBJ2-5, with 11 bases that match TRBD1. Germline CDR1 and CDR2: KGHSH and LQKENI. V shed 4 bases and J 5 bases; nucleotides not matched to a gene: 6. CDR3 size: 15 residues.

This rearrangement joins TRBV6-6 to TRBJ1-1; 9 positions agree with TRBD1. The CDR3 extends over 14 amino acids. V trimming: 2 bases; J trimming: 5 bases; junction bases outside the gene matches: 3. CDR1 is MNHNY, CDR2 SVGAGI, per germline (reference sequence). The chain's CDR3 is CASSYPQGATEAFF. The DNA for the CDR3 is TGTGCCAGCAGTTACCCACAGGGGGCTACTGAAGCTTTCTTT.

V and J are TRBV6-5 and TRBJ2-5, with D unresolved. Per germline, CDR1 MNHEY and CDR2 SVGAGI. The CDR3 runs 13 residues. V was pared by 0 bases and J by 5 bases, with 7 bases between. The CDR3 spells CASSYSEVETQYF. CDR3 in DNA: TGTGCCAGCAGTTACTCTGAAGTCGAGACCCAGTACTTC.

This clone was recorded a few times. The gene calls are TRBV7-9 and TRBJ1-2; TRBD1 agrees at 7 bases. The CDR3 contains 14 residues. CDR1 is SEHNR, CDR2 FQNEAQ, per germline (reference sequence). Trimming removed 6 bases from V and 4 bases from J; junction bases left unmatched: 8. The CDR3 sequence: CASSPLDRVYGYTF. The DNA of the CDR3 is TGTGCCAGCAGTCCTCTTGACAGGGTCTATGGCTACACCTTC.